Here is one TCR beta chain with its context. The sample originates from a study of blood T cell repertoires in COVID-19. Turning to the study itself: From the United States, Italy and Spain came samples of acute and convalescent COVID-19.

After removal of 5 bases from V and 0 bases from J, the junction contained 8 bases not matched to a gene. The CDR3 consists of 16 residues. Germline CDR1 reads MDHEN; CDR2 reads SYDVKM. Assay used: immunoSEQ multiplex PCR; TCRdb lists only in-frame clones, some missing. The sample lists over 130,000 clones, about 80% seen once, with around 8% in the top ten. The specimen sequenced was peripheral blood. The source of this sequence is a human donor in a cohort sampled during active COVID-19. This rearrangement joins TRBV28 to TRBJ1-1; 8 bases agree with TRBD1. CDR3 region: CASSVRQGTLNTEAFF. DNA for the CDR3: TGTGCCAGCAGTGTCCGACAGGGGACGTTGAACACTGAAGCTTTCTTT.